The T cell receptor beta chain described here comes from a study of beta chain features in type 1 diabetes. Study details: Patients shared similar age, gender and cell yields with healthy donors. Findings and caveats of the study: Among all four CD4+ subsets, Type 1 diabetes patients had TCRB CDR3s that were moderately but significantly shorter.

The CDR3 spans 15 residues. V gave up 1 base and J gave up 4 bases, with 15 bases separating them. Germline values: CDR1 GTSNPN, CDR2 SVGIG (reference sequence). This clone was observed a handful of times. Its specificity is unknown. Every isolated RNA sample was fully reverse transcribed, so sequencing captured expressed TCRB transcripts. Clones were sequenced by immunoSEQ multiplex PCR, and TCRdb holds only the in-frame ones, with some missing. There are approximately 300,000 clones in the sample; around 10% occur only once, and 0.015% lies in the top ten. All sorted populations exceeded 98% purity. The origin of this receptor is a woman in her twenties or thirties in good health. The rearrangement joins TRBV30 to TRBJ2-3; D is possibly TRBD2 (6 bases). The sample comprised naive CD4+ T cells from blood. DNA for the CDR3: TGTGCCTGGAGTGACCCAGGGAGGTTCGCAGATACGCAGTATTTT. It translates to CAWSDPGRFADTQYF.